Below, one TCR beta chain is given with its context. Its antigen is currently not known. The input lacks base qualities; no much larger clone sits a single base away. Since the library was made to target alpha chains, this beta chain is a stray read and its abundance is not meaningful. The data were obtained in a study of spatial heterogeneity in lung cancer (dated by TCRdb to about 2019). Background on the whole study: The donors were about 65 patients from the lung TRACERx cohort who had early-stage, untreated non-small cell lung cancer. Follow-up PBMC samples were sequenced whenever available, with a median time to follow-up of about 2 years after resection. Beta-chain transcripts were consistently detected in greater numbers than alpha-chain transcripts, which likely reflected higher beta-chain transcript abundance. In the raw uncorrected reads, each unique combination of TCR and UMI appeared more than ten times on average. In non-small cell lung cancer, the study quantitatively compared TCR alpha and beta repertoires across several tumor regions, matched nontumor lung, and blood. Nonsynonymous mutation counts, determined by whole-exome sequencing of tumor tissue, were related to TCR repertoire features. Both alpha and beta chains were TCR-sequenced in 200 or so tumor regions, under 80 matched nontumor lung samples and some 56 PBMC samples obtained at surgery.

CDR1 is given as MNHEY and CDR2 as SMNVEV, both from the germline V gene (reference sequence). V lost 8 bases and J lost 5 bases; the stretch between them is 18 bases long. The cysteine opens and the phenylalanine closes a CDR3 of 14 amino acids. The sequence is cut down to CDR3 DNA, 42 bases in frame from base 1. Receptors were amplified or captured by 5' RACE. Sequencing took place on a NextSeq 500. In the TCR library protocol, a unique molecular identifier was attached to each TCR cDNA molecule so that PCR and sequencing errors could be corrected. Processing in the source paper ran as follows. TCR identification, UMI-based error correction and CDR3 extraction were performed with Decombinator tools. Expanded TCRs were defined as those above a frequency of 2 per 1,000, corresponding to the top 1% of the tumor frequency distribution. Rényi diversity was computed with the R vegan package after subsampling each repertoire 100 times to 5,000 TCRs. CDR3 similarity networks were built from amino acid triplet string-kernel similarity, with CDR3s being connected when pairwise similarity was above 0.82. TCRdb itself trimmed the public reads at Q25 with fastp, ran MiXCR and retained productive beta chains. Each CDR3 protein gets just one entry, which takes the most common genes and DNA from the rows behind it. What appears here as the V and J calls and clone size reflects TCRdb's work, not the paper's. This sample holds around 3,000 distinct CDR3 sequences; 55% were observed only once. The ten top clones hold around 3% of the sample.

Explained via the paper, the time point label denotes: blood at routine non-recurrence follow-up after resection. TCR sequencing used whole RNA extracted from tumor and nontumor lung tissue, or from cryopreserved PBMC samples, without cell sorting. Patients were selected for TCR sequencing only if sufficient RNA was available from at least two tumor regions. The investigation overall reported the following: Comparisons of baseline and follow-up blood repertoires included only about 15 patients. Ubiquitous expanded tumor TCRs were found in blood more often at tumor resection than at routine follow-up. Additional single-cell paired TCR alpha and beta sequencing was considered necessary to confirm, at a functional level, the hypothesis that regional TCRs recognize regional mutations.

The sequence links TRBV27 to TRBJ1-1, with the identity of the D gene unclear. The receptor was derived from a male donor with early-stage non-small cell lung cancer. Sequencing used PBMCs, obtained at follow-up. The nucleotides are TGTGCCAGCCGCCGAATCACGCTGGGAACTGAAGCTTTCTTT. Translated, this gives CASRRITLGTEAFF.